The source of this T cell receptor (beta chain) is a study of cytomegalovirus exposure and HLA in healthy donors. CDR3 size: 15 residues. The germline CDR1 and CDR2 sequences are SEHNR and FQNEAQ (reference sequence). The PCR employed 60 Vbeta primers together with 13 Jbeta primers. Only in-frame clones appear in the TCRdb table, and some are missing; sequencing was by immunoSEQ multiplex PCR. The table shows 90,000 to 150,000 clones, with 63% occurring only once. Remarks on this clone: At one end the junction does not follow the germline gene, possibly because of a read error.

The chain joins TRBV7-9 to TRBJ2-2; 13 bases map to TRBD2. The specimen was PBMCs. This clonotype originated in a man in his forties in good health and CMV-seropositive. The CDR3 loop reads CCGTSGAANTGELFF. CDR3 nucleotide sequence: TGCTGCGGGACTAGCGGGGCTGCTAACACCGGGGAGCTGTTTTTT.